This T cell receptor beta chain was sequenced for a study of regulatory T cells in long-lasting Graves disease. Through Arm-PCR of CDR3 regions and iRepertoire HTBI primers, TCR beta libraries were built. MiXCR, applied by TCRdb to the multiplex PCR reads, yields one record per CDR3 protein. The sample gives more than 650,000 distinct CDR3 sequences, approximately 29% of which show up once; around 40% is in the top ten. V shed 1 base and J shed 5 bases, with 11 bases lying between them. This CDR3 is built from 15 residues. In germline, CDR1 is MNHNS, CDR2 SASEGT. This clonotype has only a few counts. The antigen is undetermined. The study, taken as a whole, reports: TRBV28, TRBJ1-2 and TRBJ2-5 were segments that persistent disease favored.

The sample's time point: persistent/refractory GD, antithyroid drugs over 5 years with positive TRAb. PBMC-derived RNA was used for the TCR library. This chain links TRBV6-1 with TRBJ2-2, with D perhaps matching TRBD1 or TRBD2 (7 bases each). Here the sequenced sample was peripheral blood mononuclear cells (PBMCs), taken when the disease was refractory, from a patient treated with antithyroid drugs. The receptor comes from a female donor with Graves disease. The CDR3 here is CASSEGRGGTGELFF. The CDR3 bases are TGTGCCAGCAGTGAAGGCAGGGGGGGGACCGGGGAGCTGTTTTTT.